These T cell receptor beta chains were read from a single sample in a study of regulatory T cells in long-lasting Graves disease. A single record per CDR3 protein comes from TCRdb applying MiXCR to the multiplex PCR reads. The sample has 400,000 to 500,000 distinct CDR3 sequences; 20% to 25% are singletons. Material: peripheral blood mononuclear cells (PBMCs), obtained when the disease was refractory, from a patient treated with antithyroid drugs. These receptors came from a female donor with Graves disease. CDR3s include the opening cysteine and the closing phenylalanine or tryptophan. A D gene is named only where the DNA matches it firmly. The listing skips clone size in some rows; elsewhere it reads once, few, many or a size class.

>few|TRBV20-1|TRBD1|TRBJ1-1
CSASPGTGRDTEAFF
TGCAGTGCTTCTCCCGGGACAGGGAGGGACACTGAAGCTTTCTTT
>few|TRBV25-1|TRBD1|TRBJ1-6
CASSVPGQLNSPLHF
TGTGCCAGCAGTGTTCCGGGACAGTTAAATTCACCCCTCCACTTT
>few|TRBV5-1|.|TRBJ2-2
CASSPEPGTGELFF
TGCGCCAGCAGCCCCGAGCCGGGCACCGGGGAGCTGTTTTTT
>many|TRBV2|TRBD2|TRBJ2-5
CASRGRYSGETQYF
TGTGCCAGCAGGGGGAGATATAGCGGGGAGACCCAGTACTTC
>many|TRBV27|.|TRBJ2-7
CASSLSGAQIAYEQYF
TGTGCCAGCAGTTTATCGGGAGCACAAATCGCCTACGAGCAGTACTTC
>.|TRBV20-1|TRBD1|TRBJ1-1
CSARDKRTGAHPNTEAFF
TGCAGTGCTAGAGATAAGAGGACAGGGGCCCACCCGAACACTGAAGCTTTCTTT
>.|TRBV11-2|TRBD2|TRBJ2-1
CASSPTSGNSYNEQFF
TGTGCCAGCAGCCCAACTAGCGGGAACTCCTACAATGAGCAGTTCTTC
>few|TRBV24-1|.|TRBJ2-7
CATHSMGVGEYEQYF
TGTGCCACCCACTCTATGGGGGTAGGCGAATACGAGCAGTACTTC
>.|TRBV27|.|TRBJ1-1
CASSLGGLMAEAFF
TGTGCCAGCAGTTTAGGGGGTTTAATGGCTGAAGCTTTCTTT
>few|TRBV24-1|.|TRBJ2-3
CATNAGGLTDTQYF
TGTGCCACCAATGCTGGAGGTCTCACAGATACGCAGTATTTT
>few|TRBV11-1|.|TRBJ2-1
CASSPPNPSILSSYNEQFF
TGTGCCAGCAGCCCTCCCAACCCATCAATTTTAAGCTCCTACAATGAGCAGTTCTTC
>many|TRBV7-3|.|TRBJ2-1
CASSLSNEQFF
TGTGCCAGCAGTTTATCCAATGAGCAGTTCTTC
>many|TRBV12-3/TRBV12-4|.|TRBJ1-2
CASTPRAAHFNYGYTF
TGTGCCAGCACTCCCCGGGCAGCGCATTTCAACTATGGCTACACCTTC
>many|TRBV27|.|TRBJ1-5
CASRQGRQPQHF
TGTGCCAGCAGACAGGGTAGGCAGCCCCAGCATTTT
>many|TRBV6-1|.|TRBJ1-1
CASSNTGRSNTEAFF
TGTGCCAGCAGTAACACGGGACGGTCAAACACTGAAGCTTTCTTT
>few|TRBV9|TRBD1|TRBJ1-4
CASSQGTGVMVEKLFF
TGTGCCAGCAGCCAGGGGACAGGGGTCATGGTCGAAAAACTGTTTTTT
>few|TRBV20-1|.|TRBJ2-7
CSARRGEASVGEQYF
TGCAGTGCTAGACGAGGGGAGGCCTCCGTGGGTGAGCAGTACTTC
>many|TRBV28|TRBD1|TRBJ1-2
CASRGDRALGGYTF
TGTGCCAGCAGGGGCGACAGGGCCTTAGGTGGCTACACCTTC
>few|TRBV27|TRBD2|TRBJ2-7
CASSSPGTSTYEQYF
TGTGCCAGCAGTTCTCCCGGGACTAGCACGTACGAGCAGTACTTC
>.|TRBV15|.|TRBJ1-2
CATSSRVGGHTF
TGTGCCACCAGCAGCAGGGTGGGTGGCCACACCTTC
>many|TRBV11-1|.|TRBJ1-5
CASSLGGPNAPQHF
TGTGCCAGCAGCCTCGGAGGGCCAAATGCGCCCCAGCATTTT
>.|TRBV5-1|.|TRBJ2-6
CASSLRTSSGANVLTF
TGCGCCAGCAGCTTGCGGACGTCCTCTGGGGCCAACGTCCTGACTTTC
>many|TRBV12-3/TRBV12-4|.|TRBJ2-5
CASSRYRIKETQYF
TGTGCCAGCAGCCGTTACAGAATAAAAGAGACCCAGTACTTC
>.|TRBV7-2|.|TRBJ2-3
CASSSINTDTQYF
TGTGCCAGCAGCTCCATCAACACAGATACGCAGTATTTT
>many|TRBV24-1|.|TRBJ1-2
CATSDGNRISGYTF
TGTGCCACCAGTGATGGTAACAGGATTAGTGGCTACACCTTC
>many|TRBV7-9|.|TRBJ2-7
CASTILGDYEQYF
TGTGCCAGCACCATCCTAGGAGACTACGAGCAGTACTTC
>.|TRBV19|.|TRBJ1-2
CASKDPWGGYTF
TGTGCCAGTAAAGACCCCTGGGGCGGCTACACCTTC
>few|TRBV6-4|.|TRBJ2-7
CASSVYDSSYEQYF
TGTGCCAGCAGTGTGTACGACAGCTCCTACGAGCAGTACTTC
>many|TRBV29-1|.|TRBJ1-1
CSVLGRENTEAFF
TGCAGCGTTCTGGGACGGGAGAACACTGAAGCTTTCTTT
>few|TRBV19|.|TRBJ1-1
CASSIKAPTEAFF
TGTGCCAGTAGTATAAAAGCGCCCACTGAAGCTTTCTTT
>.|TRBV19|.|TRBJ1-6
CASSWVEDSPLHF
TGTGCCAGTAGCTGGGTAGAAGATTCACCCCTCCACTTT
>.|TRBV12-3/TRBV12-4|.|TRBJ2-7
CASRGTSSSYEQYF
TGTGCCAGCAGGGGGACCTCAAGCTCCTACGAGCAGTACTTC
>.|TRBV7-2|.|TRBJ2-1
CASSLGDPLEQFF
TGTGCCAGCAGCTTAGGGGATCCTCTGGAGCAGTTCTTC
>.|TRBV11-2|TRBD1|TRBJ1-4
CASSPGQGVGGGEKLFF
TGTGCCAGCAGCCCCGGACAGGGGGTTGGCGGTGGTGAAAAACTGTTTTTT
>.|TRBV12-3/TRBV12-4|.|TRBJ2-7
CASSLSSGHLYEQYF
TGTGCCAGCAGTTTATCCTCGGGACACCTCTACGAGCAGTACTTC
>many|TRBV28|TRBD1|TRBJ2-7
CASSPRGRGYEQYF
TGTGCCAGCAGTCCACGGGGCAGGGGGTACGAGCAGTACTTC
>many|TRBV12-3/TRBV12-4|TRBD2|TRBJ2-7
CASSTGTSGRPTEQYF
TGTGCCAGCAGTACCGGGACTAGCGGGAGGCCAACCGAGCAGTACTTC
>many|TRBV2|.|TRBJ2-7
CASSESVGTYEQYF
TGTGCCAGCAGTGAATCCGTTGGGACTTACGAGCAGTACTTC
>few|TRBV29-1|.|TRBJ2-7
CSVNLGDTYEQYF
TGCAGCGTCAACCTTGGGGACACCTACGAGCAGTACTTC
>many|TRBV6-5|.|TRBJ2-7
CASSYNQDGEQYF
TGTGCCAGCAGTTACAACCAGGATGGCGAGCAGTACTTC
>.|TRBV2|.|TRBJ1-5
CASSERGEPQHF
TGTGCCAGCAGTGAAAGAGGGGAGCCCCAGCATTTT
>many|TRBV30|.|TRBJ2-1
CASSKGEYEQFF
TGTGCCTCCTCAAAAGGGGAATATGAGCAGTTCTTC
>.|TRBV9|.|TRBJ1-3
CASSATGGVTGNTIYF
TGTGCCAGCAGCGCAACGGGGGGGGTTACTGGAAACACCATATATTTT
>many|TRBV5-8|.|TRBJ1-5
CARTYREERNQPQHF
TGTGCCAGGACCTACAGGGAGGAACGCAATCAGCCCCAGCATTTT
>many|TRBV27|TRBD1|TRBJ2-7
CASSLRDRYYEQYF
TGTGCCAGCAGTTTAAGGGACAGGTACTACGAGCAGTACTTC
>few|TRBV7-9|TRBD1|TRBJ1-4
CASRPGQTGTNERLFF
TGTGCCAGCAGACCGGGACAGACAGGAACTAATGAAAGACTGTTTTTT